The 12 T cell receptor beta chains given below trace back to one sample, sequenced in a study of tumor-infiltrating lymphocytes in localized non-small cell lung cancer. Using immunoSEQ multiplex PCR, the repertoire was profiled, and TCRdb retains in-frame clones only, with some absent. Here the sample spans about 9,900 clones, more than 70% being singletons. Sequenced input: lung tumor tissue. The receptors derive from a human donor with non-small cell lung cancer.

This chain connects TRBV11-2 to TRBJ2-5; no clear D gene. The germline V gene encodes CDR1 SGHAT and CDR2 FQNNGV. The CDR3 has 14 residues. Trimming removed 0 bases at V and 5 bases at J, with 10 bases between. CDR3 DNA: TGTGCCAGCAGCTTAGACCCGGGTTTCGAGACCCAGTACTTC. As protein: CASSLDPGFETQYF.

This chain links TRBV5-6 with TRBJ1-5; a weak D match, TRBD1 (6 bases). Germline CDR1 reads SGHDT; CDR2 reads YYEEEE. CDR3 length equals 16 residues. V was shortened by 1 base and J by 4 bases, with 15 bases between the two germline ends. The CDR3 region is CASSLNSGTRNQPQHF. In nucleotides, the CDR3 is TGTGCCAGCAGCTTGAATTCAGGGACAAGAAATCAGCCCCAGCATTTT.

This chain links TRBV7-9 with TRBJ2-1, with D possibly matching TRBD2 (6 bases). CDR3 length: 15 residues. Germline CDR1 reads SEHNR; CDR2 reads FQNEAQ (reference sequence). The V end lost 1 base, the J end lost 6 bases, and 13 bases lay between the germline ends. The CDR3 sequence: CASSLVRIGGNEQFF. The CDR3 DNA is TGTGCCAGCAGCTTAGTGAGAATCGGGGGCAATGAGCAGTTCTTC.

The CDR3 is CASSPYEGNTIYF. Here the CDR3 DNA reads TGTGCCAGCAGCCCCTATGAGGGAAACACCATATATTTT. The J gene is TRBJ1-3, the V gene TRBV5-6; D is unclear. Deletions cut 4 bases from V and 4 bases from J, with 9 bases between. Germline V gene lookup returns CDR1 SGHDT and CDR2 YYEEEE. The CDR3 length is 13 residues.

The chain recombines TRBV29-1 with TRBJ1-2, with 11 bases identical to TRBD1. The CDR3 length is 12 residues. Germline V gene lookup returns CDR1 SQVTM and CDR2 ANQGSEA. V shed 4 bases and J 5 bases; nucleotides not matched to a gene: 0. CDR3 region: CSVGDRGYGYTF. The DNA of the CDR3 is TGCAGCGTTGGGGACAGGGGGTATGGCTACACCTTC.

A few counts support this clone. The V call is TRBV7-9, the J call TRBJ1-5; D uncertain. The CDR3 spans 13 residues. Germline values: CDR1 SEHNR, CDR2 FQNEAQ (reference sequence). V was cut by 1 base and J by 0 bases, with 1 base left in between. CDR3 sequence reads: CASSLDSNQPQHF. Here the CDR3 DNA reads TGTGCCAGCAGCTTAGATAGCAATCAGCCCCAGCATTTT. The whole variable domain, remainder taken from reference TRBV7-9 and TRBJ1-5, is DTGVSQNPRHKITKRGQNVTFRCDPISEHNRLYWYRQTLGQGPEFLTYFQNEAQLEKSRLLSDRFSAERPKGSFSTLEIQRTEQGDSAMYLCASSLDSNQPQHFGDGTRLSIL.

The chain links TRBV6-1 to TRBJ1-5, with TRBD1 as a possible D gene (6 bases). The CDR3 has 13 amino acids. The ends were cut back, 6 bases at V and 4 bases at J, with 10 bases in the middle. CDR1 MNHNS and CDR2 SASEGT come from the germline V gene. This CDR3 is CASRKGGNQPQHF. In DNA form, the CDR3 reads TGTGCCAGCAGGAAGGGGGGGAATCAGCCCCAGCATTTT.

CDR3 region: CASSESAPNEKLFF. In DNA form, the CDR3 reads TGTGCCAGCAGTGAATCAGCCCCTAATGAAAAACTGTTTTTT. The chain recombines TRBV6-1 with TRBJ1-4; D ambiguous. This CDR3 spans 14 amino acids. V was trimmed by 2 bases and J by 3 bases, leaving 7 bases between them. Germline assignment: CDR1 MNHNS and CDR2 SASEGT.

The V and J genes are TRBV7-7 and TRBJ1-4; D is perhaps TRBD1 (5 bases). The CDR3 contains 16 residues. V dropped 2 bases and J dropped 8 bases, with 18 bases sitting between them. The germline V gene has CDR1 SSHAT and CDR2 FNYEAQ (reference sequence). The CDR3 is CASSLWGKQAGEKLFF. The DNA for the CDR3 is TGTGCCAGCAGCTTATGGGGGAAACAGGCAGGGGAAAAACTGTTTTTT.

The chain has TRBV5-4 and TRBJ2-7, with 8 bases identical to TRBD1. The CDR3 length is 13 residues. Germline V gene sequence: CDR1 SGHNT, CDR2 YYREEE (reference sequence). V lost 4 bases, J lost 4 bases, and 4 bases stayed unmatched. This CDR3 reads CASSPQGGYEQYF. The CDR3 coding sequence is TGTGCCAGCAGCCCACAGGGGGGATACGAGCAGTACTTC.

This clone was seen a few times. The chain carries TRBV5-4 and TRBJ1-2; D unclear. Germline V gives CDR1 SGHNT, CDR2 YYREEE (reference sequence). V lost 4 bases and J lost 8, with 18 bases in between. CDR3 length: 14 residues. CDR3: CASSKSVTSVGYTF. The DNA of the CDR3 is TGTGCCAGCAGCAAAAGCGTCACAAGTGTGGGCTACACCTTC. The entire variable domain, with the rest obtained from reference TRBV5-4 and TRBJ1-2, is as follows: ETGVTQSPTHLIKTRGQQVTLRCSSQSGHNTVSWYQQALGQGPQFIFQYYREEENGRGNFPPRFSGLQFPNYSSELNVNALELDDSALYLCASSKSVTSVGYTFGSGTRLTVV.

The chain joins TRBV4-2 to TRBJ1-3; D not certain. Germline V CDR1 and CDR2: LGHNA, YNFKEQ. The CDR3 loop spans 17 amino acids. Trimming left V 1 base short and J 0 bases short, with 13 bases between. DNA for the CDR3: TGTGCCAGCAGCCAAGTTCGGCTATCCGTCTCTGGAAACACCATATATTTT. Its translation: CASSQVRLSVSGNTIYF.